The clone carrying this T cell receptor beta chain was detected only a few times. Antigen: not known. This specimen comes from a study of CD8+ T cells in alopecia areata. Across the whole study: Scoring treated patients' severity relied on the percentage of scalp area affected.

RNA extraction was followed by reverse transcription into cDNA, which acted as the sequencing template. Only in-frame clones appear in the TCRdb table, and some are missing; sequencing was by immunoSEQ multiplex PCR. The repertoire consists of about 270,000 clones, with over 45% occurring once and the leading ten covering 0.8% to 1%. Specified treatment: oral pan-JAK inhibitor, 5-10 mg twice daily. This CDR3 region has 13 residues. Per the germline V gene, CDR1 is SQVTM and CDR2 is ANQGSEA. V gave up 6 bases and J gave up 0 bases; unmatched junction bases: 4. Study-wide results and caveats: The study found higher clonality in lesional than normal scalp, especially in alopecia totalis/universalis.

This chain links TRBV29-1 with TRBJ2-7; 8 bases map to TRBD2. The sequencing used CD4+ T cells sorted from blood, collected between weeks 51 and 52, from a patient treated with tofacitinib. The sequence derives from a human donor with alopecia areata. CDR3 sequence reads: CSVRGRSSYEQYF. The DNA for the CDR3 is TGCAGCGTCCGCGGGAGGAGCTCCTACGAGCAGTACTTC.